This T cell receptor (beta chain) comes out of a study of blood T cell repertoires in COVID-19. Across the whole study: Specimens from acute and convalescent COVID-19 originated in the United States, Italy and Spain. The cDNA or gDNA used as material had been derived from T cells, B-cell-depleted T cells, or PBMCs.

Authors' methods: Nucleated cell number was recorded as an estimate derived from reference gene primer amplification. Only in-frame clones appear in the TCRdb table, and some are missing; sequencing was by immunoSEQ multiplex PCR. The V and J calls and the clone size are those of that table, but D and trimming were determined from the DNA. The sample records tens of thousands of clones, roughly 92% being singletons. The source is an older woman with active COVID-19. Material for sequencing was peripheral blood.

This CDR3 reads CASSPGDRENQPQHF. As DNA, the CDR3 is TGTGCCAGCTCACCAGGGGACAGGGAGAATCAGCCCCAGCATTTT. The chain uses TRBV18 and TRBJ1-5, with TRBD1 matching 9 bases. V lost 2 bases to trimming and J lost 4 bases; unmatched junction nucleotides: 3. This CDR3 has 15 amino acids. CDR1 and CDR2 from the germline V gene are KGHSH and LQKENI.